Only a few counts were recorded for the clone carrying this T cell receptor (beta chain). The antigen is undetermined. This specimen comes from a study of identical twins. The study, taken as a whole, reports: Twins' excess sharing was less marked for out-of-frame beta sequences.

TCRdb reanalysed the 5' RACE reads using MiXCR and keeps one entry per CDR3 protein. In the table there are hundreds of thousands of distinct CDR3 sequences, around a sixth of which are singletons. This CDR3 spans 18 amino acids. Germline CDR1 reads LGHNA; CDR2 reads YNFKEQ. Trimming left V 1 base short and J 1 base short, with 16 bases between. These same data were also listed under a study on T cells expressing NK-cell markers.

The clonotype comes from a woman aged 18-35 years in good health. The chain joins TRBV4-2 to TRBJ2-2; D assignment may be TRBD1 or TRBD2 (5 bases each). Sequences were obtained from PBMCs. CDR3 nucleotide sequence: TGTGCCAGCAGCCAAGGACTTTTTACGGGGCGGAACACCGGGGAGCTGTTTTTT. Amino acids: CASSQGLFTGRNTGELFF.